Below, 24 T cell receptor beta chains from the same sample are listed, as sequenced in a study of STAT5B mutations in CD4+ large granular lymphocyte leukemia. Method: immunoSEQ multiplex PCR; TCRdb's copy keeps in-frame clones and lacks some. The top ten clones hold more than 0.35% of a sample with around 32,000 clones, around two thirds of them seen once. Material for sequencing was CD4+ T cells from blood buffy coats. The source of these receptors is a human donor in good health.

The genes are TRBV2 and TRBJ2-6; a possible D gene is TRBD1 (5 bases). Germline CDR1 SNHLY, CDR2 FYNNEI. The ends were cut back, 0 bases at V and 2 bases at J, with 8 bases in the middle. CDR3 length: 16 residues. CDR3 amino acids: CASSEAQGTGANVLTF. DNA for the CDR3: TGTGCCAGCAGTGAAGCCCAGGGTACTGGGGCCAACGTCCTGACTTTC.

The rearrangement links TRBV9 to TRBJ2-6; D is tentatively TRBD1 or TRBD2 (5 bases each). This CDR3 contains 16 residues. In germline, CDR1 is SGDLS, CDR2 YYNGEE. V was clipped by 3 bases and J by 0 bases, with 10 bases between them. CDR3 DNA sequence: TGTGCCAGCAGCGCGACAGACTACTCTGGGGCCAACGTCCTGACTTTC. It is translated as CASSATDYSGANVLTF.

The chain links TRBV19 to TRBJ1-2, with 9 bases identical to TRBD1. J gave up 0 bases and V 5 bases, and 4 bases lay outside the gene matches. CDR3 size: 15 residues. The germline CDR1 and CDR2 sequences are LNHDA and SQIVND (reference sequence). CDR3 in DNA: TGTGCCAGTAGTGACAGGGGGGACTCTAACTATGGCTACACCTTC. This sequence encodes CASSDRGDSNYGYTF.

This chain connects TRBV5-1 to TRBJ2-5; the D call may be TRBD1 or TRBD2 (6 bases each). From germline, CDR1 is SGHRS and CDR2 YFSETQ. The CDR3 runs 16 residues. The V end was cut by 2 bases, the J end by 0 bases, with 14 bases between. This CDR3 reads CASSFLPGANQETQYF. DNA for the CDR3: TGCGCCAGCAGCTTTTTACCGGGGGCAAACCAAGAGACCCAGTACTTC.

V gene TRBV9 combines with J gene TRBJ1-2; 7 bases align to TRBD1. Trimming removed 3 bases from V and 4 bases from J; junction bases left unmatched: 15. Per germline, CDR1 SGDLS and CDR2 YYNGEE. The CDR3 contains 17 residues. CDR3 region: CASSEIGTATKPYGYTF. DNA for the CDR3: TGTGCCAGCAGCGAGATAGGGACAGCTACTAAACCCTATGGCTACACCTTC.

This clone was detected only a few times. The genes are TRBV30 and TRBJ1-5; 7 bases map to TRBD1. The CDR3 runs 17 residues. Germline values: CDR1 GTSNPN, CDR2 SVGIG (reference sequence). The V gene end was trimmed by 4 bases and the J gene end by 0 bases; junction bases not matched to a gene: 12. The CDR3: CAWTREGAVYSNQPQHF. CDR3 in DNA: TGTGCCTGGACCCGGGAGGGGGCGGTCTATAGCAATCAGCCCCAGCATTTT.

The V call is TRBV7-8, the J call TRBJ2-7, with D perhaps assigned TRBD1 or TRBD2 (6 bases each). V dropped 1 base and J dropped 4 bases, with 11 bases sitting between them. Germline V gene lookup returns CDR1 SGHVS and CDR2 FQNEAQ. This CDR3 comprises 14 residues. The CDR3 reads CASSLGGGGYEQYF. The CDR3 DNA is TGTGCCAGCAGCTTAGGAGGGGGAGGTTACGAGCAGTACTTC.

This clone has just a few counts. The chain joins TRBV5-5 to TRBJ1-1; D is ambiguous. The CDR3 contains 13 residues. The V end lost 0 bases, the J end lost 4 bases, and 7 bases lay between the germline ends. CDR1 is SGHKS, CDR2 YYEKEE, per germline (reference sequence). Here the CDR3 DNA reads TGTGCCAGCAGCTTGGCCCGGGCCACTGAAGCTTTCTTT. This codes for CASSLARATEAFF.

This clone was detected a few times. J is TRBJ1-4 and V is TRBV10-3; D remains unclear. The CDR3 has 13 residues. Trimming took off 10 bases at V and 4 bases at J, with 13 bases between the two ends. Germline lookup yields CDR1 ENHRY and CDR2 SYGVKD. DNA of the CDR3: TGTGCCACCGCCCGACGGAATAATGAAAAACTGTTTTTT. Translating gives CATARRNNEKLFF.

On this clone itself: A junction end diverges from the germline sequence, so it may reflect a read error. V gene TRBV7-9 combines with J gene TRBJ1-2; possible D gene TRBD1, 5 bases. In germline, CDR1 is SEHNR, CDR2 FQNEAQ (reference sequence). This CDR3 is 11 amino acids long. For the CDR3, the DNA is TGTGCCAGCAGCTTACATGCAGGGACCGCCTTC. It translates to CASSLHAGTAF.

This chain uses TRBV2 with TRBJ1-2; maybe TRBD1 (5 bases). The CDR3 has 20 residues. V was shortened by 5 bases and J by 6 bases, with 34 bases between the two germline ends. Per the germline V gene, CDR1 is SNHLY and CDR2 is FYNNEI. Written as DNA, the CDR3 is TGTGCCAGCAGTTGGGGGAGGTCTTCGGTGGGTCAGGGAAATTTCGATGGCTACACCTTC. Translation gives CASSWGRSSVGQGNFDGYTF.

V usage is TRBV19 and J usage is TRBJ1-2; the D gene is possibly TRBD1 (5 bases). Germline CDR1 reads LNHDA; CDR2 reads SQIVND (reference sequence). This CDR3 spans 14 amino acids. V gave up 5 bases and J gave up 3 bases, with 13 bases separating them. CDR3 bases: TGTGCCAGTAGTCGCGGGGGGGTCGACTATGGCTACACCTTC. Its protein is CASSRGGVDYGYTF.

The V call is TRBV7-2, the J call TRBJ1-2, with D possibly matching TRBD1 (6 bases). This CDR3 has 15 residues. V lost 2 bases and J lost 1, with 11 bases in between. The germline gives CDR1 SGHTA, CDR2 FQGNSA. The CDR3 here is CASSLMGGLNYGYTF. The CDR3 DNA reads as TGTGCCAGCAGCTTAATGGGGGGCCTTAACTATGGCTACACCTTC. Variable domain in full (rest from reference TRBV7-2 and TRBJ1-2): GAGVSQSPSNKVTEKGKDVELRCDPISGHTALYWYRQSLGQGLEFLIYFQGNSAPDKSGLPSDRFSAERTGGSVSTLTIQRTQQEDSAVYLCASSLMGGLNYGYTFGSGTRLTVV.

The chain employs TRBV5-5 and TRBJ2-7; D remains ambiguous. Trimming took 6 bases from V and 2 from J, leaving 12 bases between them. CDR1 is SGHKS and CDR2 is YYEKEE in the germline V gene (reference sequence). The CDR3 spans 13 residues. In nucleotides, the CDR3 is TGTGCCAGCACTCCGAATTGGGCCTACGAGCAGTACTTC. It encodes CASTPNWAYEQYF.

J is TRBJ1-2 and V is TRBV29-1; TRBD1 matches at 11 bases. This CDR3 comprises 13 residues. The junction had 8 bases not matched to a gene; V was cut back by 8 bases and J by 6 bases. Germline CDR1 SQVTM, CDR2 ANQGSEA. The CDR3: CSFWGGQGDGYTF. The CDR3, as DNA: TGCAGCTTCTGGGGGGGACAGGGGGATGGCTACACCTTC.

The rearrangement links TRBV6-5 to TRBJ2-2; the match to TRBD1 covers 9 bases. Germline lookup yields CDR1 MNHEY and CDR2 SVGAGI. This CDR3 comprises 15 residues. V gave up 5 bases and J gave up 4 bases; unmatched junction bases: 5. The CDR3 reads CASSRTGEGTGELFF. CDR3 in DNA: TGTGCCAGCAGTAGGACAGGGGAGGGCACCGGGGAGCTGTTTTTT.

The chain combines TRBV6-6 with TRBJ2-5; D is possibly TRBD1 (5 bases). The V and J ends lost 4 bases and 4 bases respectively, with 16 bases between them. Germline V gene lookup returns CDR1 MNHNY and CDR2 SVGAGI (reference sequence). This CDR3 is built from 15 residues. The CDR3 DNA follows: TGTGCCAGCAGTTTCTCCCAGGGAATTTCAGAGACCCAGTACTTC. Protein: CASSFSQGISETQYF.

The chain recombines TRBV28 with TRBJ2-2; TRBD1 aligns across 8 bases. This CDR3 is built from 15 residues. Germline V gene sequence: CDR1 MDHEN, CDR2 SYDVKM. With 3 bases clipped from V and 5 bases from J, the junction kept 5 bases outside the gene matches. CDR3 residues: CASSLTGVKTGELFF. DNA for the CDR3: TGTGCCAGCAGTTTGACAGGGGTGAAGACCGGGGAGCTGTTTTTT.

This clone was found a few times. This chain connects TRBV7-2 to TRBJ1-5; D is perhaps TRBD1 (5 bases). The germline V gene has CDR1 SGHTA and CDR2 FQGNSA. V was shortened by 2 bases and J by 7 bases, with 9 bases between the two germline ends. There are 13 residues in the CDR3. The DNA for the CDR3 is TGTGCCAGCAGCTTAAGGGGTGGGCAGCCCCAGCATTTT. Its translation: CASSLRGGQPQHF. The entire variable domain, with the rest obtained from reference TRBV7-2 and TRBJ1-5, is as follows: GAGVSQSPSNKVTEKGKDVELRCDPISGHTALYWYRQSLGQGLEFLIYFQGNSAPDKSGLPSDRFSAERTGGSVSTLTIQRTQQEDSAVYLCASSLRGGQPQHFGDGTRLSIL.

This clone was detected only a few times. CDR3 sequence reads: CASSYPGTHEQYF. DNA of the CDR3: TGTGCCAGCAGCTACCCAGGGACGCACGAGCAGTACTTC. The chain combines TRBV5-4 with TRBJ2-7; possibly TRBD1 or TRBD2 for D (5 bases each). With 3 bases removed from V and 5 bases from J, the gap between germline ends came to 12 bases. Germline loops: CDR1 SGHNT, CDR2 YYREEE (reference sequence). This CDR3 comprises 13 residues.

The CDR3 DNA follows: TGTGCCGTGGCCCGGGGGGAGTCAAGAGGCGAGCAGTACTTC. It specifies CAVARGESRGEQYF. The chain employs TRBV10-3 and TRBJ2-7, with 7 nucleotides matching TRBD2. Trimming removed 11 bases from V and 6 bases from J; junction bases left unmatched: 16. This CDR3 comprises 14 residues. CDR1 is ENHRY, CDR2 SYGVKD, per germline.

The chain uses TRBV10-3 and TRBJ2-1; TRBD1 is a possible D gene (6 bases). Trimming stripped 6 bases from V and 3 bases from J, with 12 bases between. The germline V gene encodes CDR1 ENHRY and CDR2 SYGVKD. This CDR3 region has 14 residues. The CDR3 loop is CAIRGDTYYNEQFF. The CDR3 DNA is TGTGCCATCAGGGGGGACACCTACTACAATGAGCAGTTCTTC.

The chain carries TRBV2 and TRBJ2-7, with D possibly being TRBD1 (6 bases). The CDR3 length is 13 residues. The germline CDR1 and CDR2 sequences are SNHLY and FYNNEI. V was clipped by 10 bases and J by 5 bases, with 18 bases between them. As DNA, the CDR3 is TGTGCCACCAACCTACAGGGTGGCCACGAGCAGTACTTC. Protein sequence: CATNLQGGHEQYF.

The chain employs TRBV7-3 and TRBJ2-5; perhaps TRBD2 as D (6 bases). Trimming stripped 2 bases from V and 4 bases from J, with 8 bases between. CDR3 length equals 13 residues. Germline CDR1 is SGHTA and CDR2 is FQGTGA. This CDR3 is CASSLGGLETQYF. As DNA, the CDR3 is TGTGCCAGCAGCTTAGGAGGGTTAGAGACCCAGTACTTC.